This paragraph reports one T cell receptor beta chain. Noted treatment: roughly 19 received Ad26.COV2.S at low or high dose, single or two shots; several received placebo; per-sample allocation not given. The samples were gathered on day 63 after the first injection of vaccine or placebo. The data belong to a study of Ad26.COV2.S vaccination and SARS-CoV-2 variants. Turning to the study itself: In the COV1001 trial, the donor was in the Ad26.COV2.S arm.

The CDR3 is 16 amino acids. V shed 0 bases and J shed 0 bases, with 9 bases lying between them. CDR1 and CDR2 from the germline V gene are SEHNR and FQNEAQ (reference sequence). TCRdb's table, derived via immunoSEQ multiplex PCR, lists solely in-frame clones and lacks some. The sample shows 200,000 to 300,000 clones, approximately 90% of them seen only once. This clonotype originated in a person between 18 and 65 years old who received the Ad26.COV2.S COVID-19 vaccine or a placebo. Source: peripheral blood, taken in a trial of Ad26.COV2.S vaccine versus placebo. V gene TRBV7-9 combines with J gene TRBJ1-3, with TRBD1 as a possible D gene (5 bases). The CDR3 loop reads CASSLAGGFSGNTIYF. CDR3 DNA: TGTGCCAGCAGCTTAGCGGGGGGTTTCTCTGGAAACACCATATATTTT.